This T cell receptor beta chain was captured in a study of sequential checkpoint blockade in melanoma. Sequenced by immunoSEQ multiplex PCR; TCRdb stores in-frame clones only, minus some. The data show 34,000 or so clones, with approximately 77% seen just once and 15% to 20% held by the top ten. Noted treatment: randomized to nivolumab then ipilimumab (arm A) or the reverse (arm B). None of the patients previously received DNA-damaging chemotherapy. The germline gives CDR1 SGDLS, CDR2 YYNGEE. The V segment lost 3 bases and the J segment 0 bases; nucleotides outside the gene matches: 15. The CDR3 extends over 20 amino acids.

The gene calls are TRBV9 and TRBJ2-6, with 7 bases matching TRBD1. The sequence was collected from a human donor with melanoma. Material: CD8+ T cells sorted from blood (inferred from file names), obtained from a patient given nivolumab and ipilimumab in sequence. CDR3 protein: CASSAHTRQGDYSGANVLTF. The CDR3 DNA sequence: TGTGCCAGCAGCGCCCACACAAGACAGGGCGACTACTCTGGGGCCAACGTCCTGACTTTC. Supplemented by reference TRBV9 and TRBJ2-6, the full variable domain reads DSGVTQTPKHLITATGQRVTLRCSPRSGDLSVYWYQQSLDQGLQFLIQYYNGEERAKGNILERFSAQQFPDLHSELNLSSLELGDSALYFCASSAHTRQGDYSGANVLTFGAGSRLTVL.